The 20 T cell receptor beta chains below come from one sample, sequenced in a study of T cell changes during pregnancy in multiple sclerosis. Clones were sequenced by immunoSEQ multiplex PCR, and TCRdb holds only the in-frame ones, with some missing. The sample holds 80,000 to 130,000 clones, around 93% seen once. The sequencing here drew on peripheral blood, taken before pregnancy. The receptors were gathered from a female donor with multiple sclerosis, enrolled in a pregnancy study.

The chain is built from TRBV9 and TRBJ2-3, with D perhaps matching TRBD1 (6 bases). CDR1 SGDLS and CDR2 YYNGEE come from the germline V gene. The V end was cut by 0 bases, the J end by 0 bases, with 11 bases between. There are 16 residues in the CDR3. DNA for the CDR3: TGTGCCAGCAGCGTAGGGACAGCCTCTAGCACAGATACGCAGTATTTT. Amino acid sequence: CASSVGTASSTDTQYF. Full variable domain (missing parts from reference TRBV9 and TRBJ2-3): DSGVTQTPKHLITATGQRVTLRCSPRSGDLSVYWYQQSLDQGLQFLIQYYNGEERAKGNILERFSAQQFPDLHSELNLSSLELGDSALYFCASSVGTASSTDTQYFGPGTRLTVL.

V gene TRBV19 combines with J gene TRBJ2-1; 13 nucleotides align to TRBD2. Germline V lookup: CDR1 LNHDA, CDR2 SQIVND (reference sequence). The CDR3 length is 15 residues. The J segment lost 7 bases and the V segment lost 5 bases, leaving 5 bases of the junction unmatched. The CDR3 region has the DNA TGTGCCAGTAGTTTTTGGACTAGCGGGAGAAATGAGCAGTTCTTC. Its protein is CASSFWTSGRNEQFF.

The chain is built from TRBV9 and TRBJ2-1; weak D call: TRBD2 (6 bases). The germline V gene encodes CDR1 SGDLS and CDR2 YYNGEE. The CDR3 spans 14 residues. Trimming cost V 0 bases and J 7 bases, with 11 bases left between them. CDR3 loop: CASSVVPRGNEQFF. DNA for the CDR3: TGTGCCAGCAGCGTAGTCCCCCGGGGGAATGAGCAGTTCTTC.

This chain uses TRBV27 with TRBJ2-3; 7 bases align to TRBD2. The germline V gene encodes CDR1 MNHEY and CDR2 SMNVEV (reference sequence). This CDR3 has 18 residues. Trimming took 6 bases from V and 2 from J; bases not matched to a gene: 17. CDR3 in amino acids: CASSRTPGGGPLTDTQYF. In DNA, the CDR3 is TGTGCCAGCAGCCGTACCCCGGGGGGTGGCCCACTCACAGATACGCAGTATTTT.

J is TRBJ2-3 and V is TRBV19; 14 bases match TRBD2. Germline V gives CDR1 LNHDA, CDR2 SQIVND (reference sequence). This CDR3 has 16 residues. The V segment lost 5 bases and the J segment 5 bases; nucleotides outside the gene matches: 6. CDR3 protein: CASSATSGRARDTQYF. The CDR3 DNA sequence: TGTGCCAGTAGTGCGACTAGCGGGAGGGCCAGAGATACGCAGTATTTT.

CDR3 region: CASSKASETGVYEQYF. In DNA form, the CDR3 reads TGTGCCAGCAGCAAAGCGTCGGAGACAGGGGTCTACGAGCAGTACTTC. The V and J genes are TRBV21-1 and TRBJ2-7; TRBD1 was called by the table and not checked on the DNA. TRBV21-1 represents a pseudogene. This CDR3 contains 16 residues.

CDR3 nucleotide sequence: TGTGCCAGTTGTGACAGGAGGTCCACTGAAGCTTTCTTT. Its protein product is CASCDRRSTEAFF. This chain uses TRBV19 with TRBJ1-1; weak D call: TRBD1 (6 bases). This CDR3 spans 13 amino acids. CDR1 and CDR2 from the germline V gene are LNHDA and SQIVND (reference sequence). Trimming left V 8 bases short and J 4 bases short, with 14 bases between.

The sample holds one count of this clone. This chain uses TRBV5-1 with TRBJ2-7; D perhaps matches TRBD1 (7 bases). The CDR3 spans 13 residues. The germline gives CDR1 SGHRS, CDR2 YFSETQ. V was shortened by 5 bases and J by 6 bases, with 15 bases between the two germline ends. The CDR3 spells CASSKGTAGEQYF. In DNA, the CDR3 is TGCGCCAGCAGTAAAGGGACAGCGGGCGAGCAGTACTTC. The entire variable domain, with the rest obtained from reference TRBV5-1 and TRBJ2-7, is as follows: KAGVTQTPRYLIKTRGQQVTLSCSPISGHRSVSWYQQTPGQGLQFLFEYFSETQRNKGNFPGRFSGRQFSNSRSEMNVSTLELGDSALYLCASSKGTAGEQYFGPGTRLTVT.

The genes are TRBV4-1 and TRBJ1-5, with D hard to call. From germline, CDR1 is MGHRA and CDR2 YSYEKL. The CDR3 totals 16 residues. V was clipped by 1 base and J by 3 bases, with 13 bases between them. In DNA, the CDR3 is TGCGCCAGCAGCCAAGTTTCCGAGGGAGTCAATCAGCCCCAGCATTTT. It translates to CASSQVSEGVNQPQHF.

The chain uses TRBV7-2 and TRBJ2-3; tentatively, D is TRBD2 (6 bases). V was cut by 3 bases and J by 5 bases, with 12 bases left in between. Germline V gives CDR1 SGHTA, CDR2 FQGNSA. The CDR3 is 14 amino acids. CDR3 protein: CASSFGGIGDTQYF. Here the CDR3 DNA reads TGTGCCAGCAGCTTCGGCGGGATTGGAGATACGCAGTATTTT.

The V and J genes are TRBV5-1 and TRBJ2-7; D perhaps matches TRBD1 (6 bases). CDR1 is SGHRS, CDR2 YFSETQ, per germline. Trimming removed 1 base at V and 7 bases at J, with 18 bases between. CDR3 length equals 15 residues. The chain's CDR3 is CASSLSGQILGEQYF. In DNA form, the CDR3 reads TGCGCCAGCAGCTTGTCGGGACAAATATTGGGGGAGCAGTACTTC. Using reference TRBV5-1 and TRBJ2-7 for the parts outside the CDR3, the full variable domain is KAGVTQTPRYLIKTRGQQVTLSCSPISGHRSVSWYQQTPGQGLQFLFEYFSETQRNKGNFPGRFSGRQFSNSRSEMNVSTLELGDSALYLCASSLSGQILGEQYFGPGTRLTVT.

The rearrangement uses TRBV28 and TRBJ1-5, with unresolved D. Germline V gives CDR1 MDHEN, CDR2 SYDVKM. The CDR3 totals 17 residues. The V and J ends lost 1 base and 5 bases respectively, with 18 bases between them. CDR3 sequence reads: CASSLSSGGMGDQPQHF. The CDR3 DNA reads as TGTGCCAGCAGTTTATCCAGCGGAGGGATGGGCGATCAGCCCCAGCATTTT.

The V and J genes are TRBV9 and TRBJ2-1, with D possibly TRBD2 on 5 matching bases. V was pared by 0 bases and J by 5 bases, with 12 bases between. The CDR3 length is 15 residues. Per the germline V gene, CDR1 is SGDLS and CDR2 is YYNGEE. CDR3 amino acids: CASSVGYSGHNEQFF. The CDR3 nucleotides are TGTGCCAGCAGCGTAGGGTACAGCGGTCACAATGAGCAGTTCTTC.

J is TRBJ2-1 and V is TRBV6-1, with 7 bases identical to TRBD1. CDR3 length: 18 amino acids. The germline V gene encodes CDR1 MNHNS and CDR2 SASEGT. V was clipped by 4 bases and J by 7 bases; unmatched bases: 19. The CDR3 sequence: CASSARGPSETLKNEQFF. The DNA for the CDR3 is TGTGCCAGCAGTGCGAGGGGGCCCAGCGAAACTCTGAAGAATGAGCAGTTCTTC.

J is TRBJ2-7 and V is TRBV4-3; 10 nucleotides match TRBD2. Germline CDR1 is LGHNA and CDR2 is YSLEER. The junction had 7 bases not matched to a gene; V was cut back by 6 bases and J by 2 bases. This CDR3 region has 15 residues. In DNA form, the CDR3 reads TGCGCCAGCAGTCCACGACTAGCGGGTACCTACGAGCAGTACTTC. Translating gives CASSPRLAGTYEQYF.

The count of this clone is one. The chain uses TRBV9 and TRBJ2-5, with a tentative D call TRBD2 (6 bases). The V end was cut by 0 bases, the J end by 2 bases, with 11 bases between. The CDR3 spans 15 residues. CDR1 is SGDLS, CDR2 YYNGEE, per germline. The CDR3 coding sequence is TGTGCCAGCAGCGTAGCCGGGACTCAGCAAGAGACCCAGTACTTC. It codes for CASSVAGTQQETQYF. The full variable domain, with the rest looked up from reference TRBV9 and TRBJ2-5, is DSGVTQTPKHLITATGQRVTLRCSPRSGDLSVYWYQQSLDQGLQFLIQYYNGEERAKGNILERFSAQQFPDLHSELNLSSLELGDSALYFCASSVAGTQQETQYFGPGTRLLVL.

The chain combines TRBV27 with TRBJ2-1; 14 bases match TRBD2. The CDR3 covers 17 residues. The germline V gene encodes CDR1 MNHEY and CDR2 SMNVEV (reference sequence). Losses at the gene ends were 6 bases for V and 6 bases for J; bases not matched to a gene: 10. The CDR3 region is CASSLTSGRAWSNEQFF. CDR3 coding DNA: TGTGCCAGCAGCTTGACTAGCGGGAGGGCTTGGAGCAATGAGCAGTTCTTC.

This clone has just one count. The chain is built from TRBV7-9 and TRBJ1-2; tentatively, D is TRBD1 (6 bases). There are 12 residues in the CDR3. Germline CDR1 SEHNR, CDR2 FQNEAQ (reference sequence). The germline V and J ends were trimmed by 4 bases and 5 bases, with 8 bases remaining between them. CDR3 nucleotide sequence: TGTGCCAGCAGCTCAGGACAGTATGGCTACACCTTC. Translation: CASSSGQYGYTF.

The rearrangement uses TRBV28 and TRBJ1-5; D remains unclear. Trimming stripped 2 bases from V and 7 bases from J, with 12 bases between. The CDR3 totals 14 residues. Germline lookup yields CDR1 MDHEN and CDR2 SYDVKM. Here the CDR3 reads CASSLQVGPQPQHF. The CDR3 DNA reads TGTGCCAGCAGTTTACAGGTCGGCCCGCAGCCCCAGCATTTT.

The chain recombines TRBV6-1 with TRBJ2-3; D may be TRBD1 (5 bases). The CDR3 sequence is 15 residues long. Germline V CDR1 and CDR2: MNHNS, SASEGT. Trimming shortened V by 0 bases and J by 3 bases, and 10 bases separated the two germline ends. The CDR3 protein is CASSEALQGTDTQYF. Written as DNA, the CDR3 is TGTGCCAGCAGTGAAGCGCTTCAGGGTACAGATACGCAGTATTTT.